Listed below are T cell receptor beta chains from one sample, sequenced in a study of cytomegalovirus exposure and HLA in healthy donors. Clones were read by immunoSEQ multiplex PCR, and TCRdb kept only the in-frame ones, dropping some. This sample carries 170,000 or so clones, over 70% of them seen once, and the ten largest clones take over 2.5%. Sequencing was performed on PBMCs. These receptors were obtained from a woman aged 45-59 years in good health and CMV-seropositive. Both conserved end residues are part of each CDR3.

cdr3_length	j_call	v_call	cdr3_aa
13	TRBJ2-3	TRBV30	CAWTSKSTDTQYF
16	TRBJ2-7	TRBV6-5	CASSYSKLGGWYEQYF
15	TRBJ1-1	TRBV18	CASSPPRAPNTEAFF
15	TRBJ2-7	TRBV5-4	CASREGLAGLYEQYF
15	TRBJ2-7	TRBV5-6	CASTQSPGLPREQYF
14	TRBJ1-2	TRBV5-6	CASSWDSQPGGYTF
13	TRBJ1-2	TRBV6-5	CASSRDSSYGYTF
15	TRBJ1-1	TRBV11-2	CASSYLAGLNTEAFF
12	TRBJ2-3	TRBV29-1	CSVRGSTDTQYF
16	TRBJ2-3	TRBV9	CASSVGAGASADTQYF
14	TRBJ2-7	TRBV2	CASRLTGGSYEQYF
16	TRBJ1-6	TRBV30	CAWSGQGGSYNSPLHF
17	TRBJ2-2	TRBV11-2	CASSSIMGQGDTGELFF
15	TRBJ1-5	TRBV28	CASNPQGGANQPQHF
14	TRBJ2-2	TRBV4-3	CASSHSQGTGELFF
17	TRBJ1-6	TRBV6-1	CASSDPTGGGYNSPLHF
14	TRBJ1-1	TRBV13	CASSSTTGGGRAFF
13	TRBJ1-1	TRBV29-1	CSSQGQGLMEAFF
18	TRBJ2-3	TRBV9	CASSVEGSGGLTPDTQYF
14	TRBJ1-5	TRBV2	CASSAGTSDQPQHF